These 32 T cell receptor beta chains were all obtained from the same sample, sequenced in a study of blood T cell repertoires in COVID-19. TCRdb's copy holds only in-frame clones and misses some; the assay was immunoSEQ multiplex PCR. The data hold roughly 460,000 clones, with 85% to 90% observed a single time. The sample comprised peripheral blood. Receptor source: a man between 18 and 29 years old with COVID-19, enrolled during active disease.

The chain has TRBV30 and TRBJ2-5; 13 bases match TRBD2. Per the germline V gene, CDR1 is GTSNPN and CDR2 is SVGIG (reference sequence). The CDR3 runs 15 residues. V trimming: 2 bases; J trimming: 5 bases; junction bases outside the gene matches: 5. In DNA, the CDR3 is TGTGCCTGGAGTCCGGGACTAGCGGGAAAGGAGACCCAGTACTTC. Amino acids: CAWSPGLAGKETQYF.

The chain uses TRBV10-2 and TRBJ2-7, with TRBD2 as a possible D gene (7 bases). V was pared by 4 bases and J by 0 bases, with 10 bases between. CDR1 is WSHSY, CDR2 SAAADI, per germline. The CDR3 spans 14 residues. The CDR3 region is CASSGGGLSYEQYF. In DNA, the CDR3 is TGCGCCAGCAGTGGCGGGGGCCTCTCCTACGAGCAGTACTTC.

V and J are TRBV9 and TRBJ2-1; unclear D gene. V was trimmed by 4 bases and J by 2 bases, leaving 10 bases between them. CDR1 SGDLS and CDR2 YYNGEE come from the germline V gene. The length of the CDR3 is 14 residues. The CDR3: CASSPRYPYNEQFF. The CDR3, as DNA: TGTGCCAGCAGCCCCCGGTACCCCTACAATGAGCAGTTCTTC.

Written as DNA, the CDR3 is TGTGCCAGCAGCCAAGAACAAGTGGGGGGCTACGAGCAGTACTTC. It is translated as CASSQEQVGGYEQYF. The chain is built from TRBV4-2 and TRBJ2-7, with TRBD2 as a possible D gene (6 bases). Germline V gene data show CDR1 as LGHNA and CDR2 as YNFKEQ. The V end lost 0 bases, the J end lost 3 bases, and 12 bases lay between the germline ends. The CDR3 has 15 residues.

The chain is built from TRBV30 and TRBJ2-1, with 11 bases fitting TRBD2. The length of the CDR3 is 16 residues. Trimming took 3 bases from V and 8 from J; bases not matched to a gene: 12. Germline lookup yields CDR1 GTSNPN and CDR2 SVGIG (reference sequence). CDR3 DNA sequence: TGTGCCTGGAGCGGAAACCCGCTACTAGCGGGAGATGAGCAGTTCTTC. Encoded protein: CAWSGNPLLAGDEQFF.

This CDR3 reads CASSLPSGGTDTQYF. DNA for the CDR3: TGTGCCAGCAGCCTCCCTAGCGGGGGGACAGATACGCAGTATTTT. The chain carries TRBV6-5 and TRBJ2-3; 11 positions agree with TRBD2. V shed 6 bases and J 3 bases; nucleotides not matched to a gene: 5. The V gene's germline CDR1 is MNHEY and CDR2 SVGAGI. This CDR3 comprises 15 residues.

In nucleotides, the CDR3 is TGTGCCAGCAGTGACGGTGGGAGCTATGGCTACACCTTC. Protein sequence: CASSDGGSYGYTF. V is TRBV2 and J is TRBJ1-2; the D is unclear. The V gene lost 3 bases and the J gene lost 4 bases, with 9 bases spanning the gap. The CDR3 consists of 13 residues. Looked up from germline, CDR1 is SNHLY and CDR2 is FYNNEI.

This clone was observed once. The CDR3 here is CASSTGTSGSSADTQYF. CDR3 coding DNA: TGTGCCAGCAGCACCGGGACTAGCGGGAGTAGCGCAGATACGCAGTATTTT. The V call is TRBV5-4, the J call TRBJ2-3, with 14 nucleotides matching TRBD2. CDR3 size: 17 residues. Unmatched junction bases numbered 8, after V lost 4 bases and J lost 4 bases. The germline CDR1 and CDR2 sequences are SGHNT and YYREEE (reference sequence).

The chain combines TRBV27 with TRBJ2-7; maybe TRBD2 (5 bases). Germline lookup yields CDR1 MNHEY and CDR2 SMNVEV (reference sequence). V lost 5 bases and J 2 bases, leaving 10 bases between the germline ends. This CDR3 region has 13 residues. Here the CDR3 DNA reads TGTGCCAGCAGTATTGCGGGTACCTACGAGCAGTACTTC. This sequence encodes CASSIAGTYEQYF.

The gene calls are TRBV19 and TRBJ2-3, with 12 bases that match TRBD2. With V trimmed by 4 bases and J by 2 bases, 1 base remained unmatched. The CDR3 length is 15 residues. Per germline, CDR1 LNHDA and CDR2 SQIVND (reference sequence). The CDR3 nucleotides are TGTGCCAGTAGTAGACTAGCGGGGGACACAGATACGCAGTATTTT. Amino acid sequence: CASSRLAGDTDTQYF.

The gene calls are TRBV11-2 and TRBJ2-3, with 9 positions matching TRBD2. The V gene's germline CDR1 is SGHAT and CDR2 FQNNGV. The V gene end was trimmed by 4 bases and the J gene end by 3 bases; junction bases not matched to a gene: 2. This CDR3 has 14 residues. CDR3 residues: CASSSSGATDTQYF. The CDR3 nucleotides are TGTGCCAGCAGCTCTAGCGGGGCGACAGATACGCAGTATTTT.

This sequence joins TRBV23-1 and TRBJ2-1; unclear D gene. TRBV23-1 is recorded as an ORF, its role being uncertain. The CDR3 sequence is 8 residues long. V lost 7 bases, J lost 15 bases, and 7 bases lay in between. The CDR3 bases are TGCGCCAGCAATGACTGGTTCTTC. This encodes CASNDWFF.

To note about this clone: The same CDR3 arises from other DNA sequences in this sample as well. This sequence joins TRBV4-1 and TRBJ2-7, with a tentative D call TRBD1 (5 bases). This CDR3 contains 15 residues. Per germline, CDR1 MGHRA and CDR2 YSYEKL. Trimming cost V 1 base and J 0 bases, with 10 bases left between them. CDR3 sequence (DNA): TGCGCCAGCAGCCAAGGGCAGGGTCCCTCCTACGAGCAGTACTTC. Amino acid sequence: CASSQGQGPSYEQYF.

V and J are TRBV5-1 and TRBJ2-3; weak D call: TRBD1 (6 bases). Germline lookup yields CDR1 SGHRS and CDR2 YFSETQ. V lost 0 bases, J lost 11 bases, and 10 bases lay in between. This CDR3 region has 12 residues. CDR3 region: CASSLVGGEQYF. The CDR3 nucleotides read TGCGCCAGCAGCTTGGTTGGGGGCGAGCAGTATTTT.

The chain couples TRBV19 to TRBJ2-7, with 7 bases lining up with TRBD1. V was clipped by 5 bases and J by 0 bases; unmatched bases: 4. This CDR3 comprises 14 residues. Germline CDR1 and CDR2: LNHDA and SQIVND (reference sequence). The CDR3 nucleotides read TGTGCCAGTAGTGGACAGGTGGGCTCCTACGAGCAGTACTTC. Its protein product is CASSGQVGSYEQYF.

This clone was detected a few times. The V gene is TRBV9, the J gene TRBJ2-2; 12 positions agree with TRBD2. CDR1 is SGDLS, CDR2 YYNGEE, per germline. There are 18 residues in the CDR3. Trimming cost V 0 bases and J 2 bases; bases outside gene matches: 5. The CDR3 nucleotides read TGTGCCAGCAGCGTAGCGACTAGCGGGAGCCTTAACACCGGGGAGCTGTTTTTT. Translation gives CASSVATSGSLNTGELFF.

This clone was observed once. V and J are TRBV2 and TRBJ2-1; 7 bases are shared with TRBD2. CDR1 SNHLY and CDR2 FYNNEI come from the germline V gene. The V gene end was trimmed by 6 bases and the J gene end by 4 bases; junction bases not matched to a gene: 9. There are 15 residues in the CDR3. The CDR3 DNA follows: TGTGCCAGCAGAGCGACTAGCTGGGAATACAATGAGCAGTTCTTC. Encoded protein: CASRATSWEYNEQFF.

V gene TRBV30 combines with J gene TRBJ2-3, with 7 bases that match TRBD2. The V segment lost 2 bases and the J segment 4 bases; nucleotides outside the gene matches: 3. Per germline, CDR1 GTSNPN and CDR2 SVGIG (reference sequence). The CDR3 is made up of 13 amino acids. For the CDR3, the DNA is TGTGCCTGGAGTTGGGGGAGGGCAGATACGCAGTATTTT. The encoded protein is CAWSWGRADTQYF.

The V gene is TRBV10-1, the J gene TRBJ1-6; 8 nucleotides align to TRBD1. V dropped 2 bases and J dropped 2; count of bases not matched to a gene: 11. The germline V gene encodes CDR1 WNHNN and CDR2 SYGVQD (reference sequence). This CDR3 has 19 amino acids. CDR3 bases: TGCGCCAGCAGTGAGGTTGGACAGGGCATAGAGACCTATAATTCACCCCTCCACTTT. The encoded protein is CASSEVGQGIETYNSPLHF.

This sequence joins TRBV5-1 and TRBJ2-5, with D possibly being TRBD2 (5 bases). Trimming stripped 7 bases from V and 5 bases from J, with 18 bases between. The CDR3 length is 14 residues. Germline assignment: CDR1 SGHRS and CDR2 YFSETQ. The CDR3: CASSPLRGLETQYF. The CDR3 DNA sequence: TGCGCCAGCTCCCCCTTACGAGGGCTGGAGACCCAGTACTTC. The whole variable domain, filled in from reference TRBV5-1 and TRBJ2-5, reads KAGVTQTPRYLIKTRGQQVTLSCSPISGHRSVSWYQQTPGQGLQFLFEYFSETQRNKGNFPGRFSGRQFSNSRSEMNVSTLELGDSALYLCASSPLRGLETQYFGPGTRLLVL.

This sequence joins TRBV20-1 and TRBJ1-1; D possibly corresponds to TRBD1 (5 bases). Germline V gene sequence: CDR1 DFQATT, CDR2 SNEGSKA (reference sequence). The CDR3 covers 13 residues. V gave up 3 bases and J gave up 5 bases, with 13 bases separating them. CDR3 region: CSASRGRGTEAFF. The CDR3 DNA is TGCAGTGCTAGTAGGGGCCGGGGGACTGAAGCTTTCTTT.

J is TRBJ1-2 and V is TRBV6-5; the match to TRBD1 covers 7 bases. The V segment lost 7 bases and the J segment 7 bases; nucleotides outside the gene matches: 9. The CDR3 runs to 13 residues. The V gene's germline CDR1 is MNHEY and CDR2 SVGAGI. CDR3 coding DNA: TGTGCCAGCATTCCGGGGACAGAATTTGGCTACACCTTC. Translated, it gives CASIPGTEFGYTF.

This sequence joins TRBV27 and TRBJ2-7, with 7 bases matching TRBD1. This CDR3 has 14 residues. The trim removed 5 bases at V and 3 bases at J, leaving 7 bases unmatched. Germline V gene lookup returns CDR1 MNHEY and CDR2 SMNVEV (reference sequence). The CDR3 DNA reads as TGTGCCAGCAGTCAAGGACAGGCCAGCTACGAGCAGTACTTC. Translated, it gives CASSQGQASYEQYF.

The gene calls are TRBV18 and TRBJ2-7, with a tentative D call TRBD1 (5 bases). This CDR3 region has 18 residues. The ends were cut back, 1 base at V and 0 bases at J, with 19 bases in the middle. Germline V gene sequence: CDR1 KGHSH, CDR2 LQKENI. CDR3 sequence: CASSPRINSQESSYEQYF. CDR3 coding DNA: TGTGCCAGCTCACCACGGATTAACTCACAGGAAAGCTCCTACGAGCAGTACTTC.

Only a few counts were recorded for this clone. The chain employs TRBV29-1 and TRBJ1-4; weak D call: TRBD1 (6 bases). CDR3 length: 13 residues. The V end was cut by 4 bases, the J end by 5 bases, with 11 bases between. The germline gives CDR1 SQVTM, CDR2 ANQGSEA. CDR3 residues: CSVGRQGNEKLFF. In nucleotides, the CDR3 is TGCAGCGTTGGGCGTCAGGGGAATGAAAAACTGTTTTTT.

The rearrangement links TRBV28 to TRBJ2-3; 8 positions agree with TRBD2. This CDR3 is 14 amino acids long. V was pared by 6 bases and J by 1 base, with 3 bases of the junction left unmatched. Germline loops: CDR1 MDHEN, CDR2 SYDVKM. In DNA, the CDR3 is TGTGCCAGCAGCCTTAGCGGGGGCACAGATACGCAGTATTTT. This translates into CASSLSGGTDTQYF.

The rearrangement joins TRBV28 to TRBJ1-5; D not resolved. Deletions cut 5 bases from V and 6 bases from J, with 17 bases between. The CDR3 spans 15 residues. Germline lookup yields CDR1 MDHEN and CDR2 SYDVKM. The CDR3 here is CASSPPDGEGQPQHF. Here the CDR3 DNA reads TGTGCCAGCAGTCCCCCCGACGGGGAGGGTCAGCCCCAGCATTTT.

The J gene is TRBJ2-2, the V gene TRBV7-2; D remains ambiguous. The CDR3 covers 14 residues. Germline CDR1 and CDR2: SGHTA and FQGNSA. Deletions cut 3 bases from V and 0 bases from J, with 5 bases between. CDR3 in amino acids: CASSLVANTGELFF. Written as DNA, the CDR3 is TGTGCCAGCAGCTTGGTAGCGAACACCGGGGAGCTGTTTTTT.

V gene TRBV4-1 combines with J gene TRBJ2-1; D is perhaps TRBD1 (5 bases). Germline assignment: CDR1 MGHRA and CDR2 YSYEKL. The CDR3 totals 15 residues. Trimming took 4 bases from V and 2 from J, leaving 12 bases between them. CDR3 DNA sequence: TGCGCCAGCAGCCCAGTTCAGGGCCCCTACAATGAGCAGTTCTTC. Translating gives CASSPVQGPYNEQFF.

V is TRBV6-1 and J is TRBJ2-7; 7 bases match TRBD1. J was trimmed by 2 bases and V by 1 base; bases with no gene match: 2. The CDR3 totals 14 residues. Germline CDR1 MNHNS, CDR2 SASEGT. The CDR3 coding sequence is TGTGCCAGCAGTGAAGACAGGGGACCCTACGAGCAGTACTTC. The encoded protein is CASSEDRGPYEQYF.

The chain has TRBV3-1 (or the pseudogene TRBV3-2) and TRBJ1-4; 11 bases map to TRBD1. J was trimmed by 12 bases and V by 4 bases; bases with no gene match: 7. This CDR3 has 14 residues. The germline gives CDR1 LGHDT, CDR2 YNNKEL (reference sequence). The CDR3 loop is CASSPRDRGGELFF. The CDR3 nucleotides read TGTGCCAGCAGCCCCCGGGACAGGGGGGGGGAACTGTTTTTT.

The chain employs TRBV15 and TRBJ2-1, with TRBD2 as a possible D gene (5 bases). Looked up from germline, CDR1 is LNHNV and CDR2 is YYDKDF (reference sequence). This CDR3 has 14 amino acids. Trimming took off 0 bases at V and 6 bases at J, with 9 bases between the two ends. The DNA for the CDR3 is TGTGCCACCAGCAGAGAGAGAGGGATCAATGAGCAGTTCTTC. Translated: CATSRERGINEQFF.